Shown below are 18 T cell receptor beta chains from a single sample sequenced in a study of blood T cell repertoires in COVID-19 (TCRdb year 2020). Libraries were made using the immunoSEQ multiplex PCR assay. The immuneACCESS repertoire file appears here via TCRdb, limited to in-frame rearrangements. These files lack a portion of the clones; in checked studies, under half of the deficit traces to unresolved V genes, and the cause of the others is not known. In this sample the table shows about 180,000 clones, around 90% of which occur a single time. The top ten clonotypes cover roughly 1.4% of the sample. Sequenced: peripheral blood. Receptors originate from a woman aged 45 to 65 with acute or convalescent COVID-19.

The genes are TRBV6-2 or TRBV6-3 and TRBJ1-5; perhaps TRBD1 as D (6 bases). Germline V gene lookup returns CDR1 MNHEY and CDR2 SVGEGT. The ends were cut back, 4 bases at V and 6 bases at J, with 10 bases in the middle. The CDR3 extends over 13 amino acids. CDR3 sequence reads: CASSLQGFQPQHF. CDR3 nucleotides: TGTGCCAGCAGTTTACAGGGATTTCAGCCCCAGCATTTT.

V is TRBV12-3 or TRBV12-4 and J is TRBJ1-1; the D is unclear. V shed 3 bases and J shed 7 bases, with 6 bases lying between them. The CDR3 has 11 residues. The chain's CDR3 is CASSLWSEAFF. CDR3 DNA sequence: TGTGCCAGCAGTTTGTGGAGTGAAGCTTTCTTT.

The chain is built from TRBV4-3 and TRBJ2-5; possible D gene TRBD1, 6 bases. This CDR3 is 15 amino acids long. Germline V CDR1 and CDR2: LGHNA, YSLEER. Trimming stripped 4 bases from V and 5 bases from J, with 17 bases between. The CDR3 sequence is CASSPGQTGKETQYF. For the CDR3, the DNA is TGCGCCAGCAGCCCTGGACAGACTGGGAAGGAGACCCAGTACTTC.

The chain uses TRBV19 and TRBJ2-3, with D possibly being TRBD1 (6 bases). CDR1 LNHDA and CDR2 SQIVND come from the germline V gene (reference sequence). The CDR3 is 13 amino acids. Deletions cut 3 bases from V and 6 bases from J, with 10 bases between. Written as DNA, the CDR3 is TGTGCCAGTAGTATCACAGGGTCCGATACGCAGTATTTT. This sequence encodes CASSITGSDTQYF.

This sequence joins TRBV3-1 (or the pseudogene TRBV3-2) and TRBJ1-5; 10 bases map to TRBD1. The V and J ends lost 0 bases and 6 bases, in that order; junction bases with no gene match: 5. CDR3 length: 16 residues. Germline CDR1 reads LGHDT; CDR2 reads YNNKEL (reference sequence). This CDR3 reads CASSQDGGTGVQPQHF. CDR3 in DNA: TGTGCCAGCAGCCAAGATGGAGGGACAGGGGTTCAGCCCCAGCATTTT.

V gene TRBV19 combines with J gene TRBJ1-5; 7 bases line up with TRBD1. The CDR3 consists of 16 residues. CDR1 is LNHDA and CDR2 is SQIVND in the germline V gene (reference sequence). V dropped 6 bases and J dropped 7; count of bases not matched to a gene: 15. The CDR3 sequence: CASSPKGAGGPQPQHF. CDR3 bases: TGTGCCAGTAGCCCCAAGGGGGCGGGGGGCCCCCAGCCCCAGCATTTT.

This clone was observed a few times. This chain uses TRBV27 with TRBJ1-5, with 8 bases fitting TRBD1. The junction had 17 bases not matched to a gene; V was cut back by 5 bases and J by 2 bases. The CDR3 runs to 19 residues. Germline V lookup: CDR1 MNHEY, CDR2 SMNVEV (reference sequence). The CDR3 coding sequence is TGTGCCAGCAGTCTCCGGGGCAGGGGGCTTCAAATGGGCAATCAGCCCCAGCATTTT. Amino acids: CASSLRGRGLQMGNQPQHF.

This clone was observed a handful of times. The chain uses TRBV3-1 (or the pseudogene TRBV3-2) and TRBJ1-1, with D unclear. The CDR3 length is 12 residues. The V gene lost 2 bases and the J gene lost 4 bases, with 5 bases spanning the gap. Germline loops: CDR1 LGHDT, CDR2 YNNKEL (reference sequence). CDR3 in amino acids: CASSQRSTEAFF. CDR3 coding DNA: TGTGCCAGCAGCCAAAGGAGCACTGAAGCTTTCTTT.

V usage is TRBV10-1 and J usage is TRBJ2-1; 7 nucleotides match TRBD2. CDR3 size: 13 residues. The J segment lost 9 bases and the V segment lost 2 bases, leaving 4 bases of the junction unmatched. Germline V gives CDR1 WNHNN, CDR2 SYGVQD (reference sequence). CDR3 in amino acids: CASSERRGVEQFF. The CDR3 DNA reads TGCGCCAGCAGTGAGAGACGGGGGGTTGAGCAGTTCTTC.

CDR3 nucleotides: TGTGCCAGCAGCTCCAGGACAGGCCAAGACTATGGCTACACCTTC. Protein sequence: CASSSRTGQDYGYTF. This chain links TRBV5-8 with TRBJ1-2, with 7 bases lining up with TRBD1. With 3 bases clipped from V and 3 bases from J, the junction kept 8 bases outside the gene matches. The CDR3 has 15 residues. Per germline, CDR1 SGHTS and CDR2 YDEGEE.

The chain has TRBV7-2 and TRBJ1-5; perhaps TRBD1 as D (5 bases). This CDR3 contains 14 residues. The germline gives CDR1 SGHTA, CDR2 FQGNSA. V shed 5 bases and J shed 2 bases, with 10 bases lying between them. This chain's CDR3 is CASSPPGGNQPQHF. The CDR3 bases are TGTGCCAGCAGCCCCCCGGGGGGCAATCAGCCCCAGCATTTT.

This clone was seen a handful of times. The chain joins TRBV11-3 to TRBJ1-2; D might be TRBD1 (5 bases). CDR1 is SGHNT and CDR2 is YENEEA in the germline V gene. The CDR3 totals 16 residues. V was cut by 4 bases and J by 4 bases, with 19 bases left in between. The CDR3, as DNA: TGTGCCAGCAGCTCGGGGGGACGGTCCAAAATCTATGGCTACACCTTC. Its translation: CASSSGGRSKIYGYTF.

This rearrangement joins TRBV11-2 to TRBJ1-5; D not certain. V was trimmed by 1 base and J by 0 bases, leaving 4 bases between them. The CDR3 contains 14 residues. CDR1 and CDR2 from the germline V gene are SGHAT and FQNNGV. CDR3 bases: TGTGCCAGCAGCTTAGGTTATAGCAATCAGCCCCAGCATTTT. Encoded protein: CASSLGYSNQPQHF.

V usage is TRBV11-2 and J usage is TRBJ2-1, with 9 bases lining up with TRBD2. Germline assignment: CDR1 SGHAT and CDR2 FQNNGV. V lost 4 bases, J lost 5 bases, and 6 bases stayed unmatched. The length of the CDR3 is 15 residues. Here the CDR3 reads CASSWGLAGHNEQFF. The DNA for the CDR3 is TGTGCCAGCAGCTGGGGGCTAGCGGGACACAATGAGCAGTTCTTC.

Points on this clone: Distinct nucleotide sequences in the sample also encode this CDR3. CDR3 amino acids: CASSSQGVTEAFF. In DNA, the CDR3 is TGTGCCAGCAGCTCCCAGGGGGTTACTGAAGCTTTCTTT. This sequence joins TRBV7-3 and TRBJ1-1; 7 bases match TRBD1. V shed 4 bases, J shed 5 bases, and the junction held 4 bases outside the gene matches. This CDR3 contains 13 residues. Germline V lookup: CDR1 SGHTA, CDR2 FQGTGA.

The CDR3 loop reads CATRLAGSGDTQYF. The CDR3 nucleotides are TGTGCCACCAGACTAGCGGGGAGTGGAGATACGCAGTATTTT. This chain links TRBV27 with TRBJ2-3, with 11 positions matching TRBD2. The CDR3 has 14 amino acids. V was clipped by 10 bases and J by 5 bases; unmatched bases: 8. CDR1 and CDR2 (germline): MNHEY, SMNVEV (reference sequence).

The CDR3 loop is CASSFSEGAEAFF. Written as DNA, the CDR3 is TGTGCCAGCAGCTTTTCCGAGGGGGCTGAAGCTTTCTTT. V gene TRBV7-2 combines with J gene TRBJ1-1; weak D call: TRBD1 (6 bases). V lost 3 bases, J lost 6 bases, and 11 bases lay in between. The CDR3 contains 13 residues. Per germline, CDR1 SGHTA and CDR2 FQGNSA.

This chain joins TRBV5-6 and TRBJ2-3; 7 nucleotides align to TRBD2. The CDR3 is 19 amino acids. Germline loops: CDR1 SGHDT, CDR2 YYEEEE. With V trimmed by 1 base and J by 2 bases, 16 bases remained unmatched. The CDR3 nucleotides are TGTGCCAGCAGCTTGCTGGAGGGAGGGGTGATACAGCCCACAGATACGCAGTATTTT. Residues: CASSLLEGGVIQPTDTQYF.